Below, one T cell receptor beta chain is given with its context. The V end was cut by 2 bases, the J end by 4 bases, with 9 bases between. This CDR3 contains 13 residues. CDR1 and CDR2 (germline): SGHTA, FQGTGA. The sample comes from a study of OX40 agonist ivuxolimab in advanced cancers. Study summary: Every 2 weeks, patients got intravenous ivuxolimab at one of six dose levels (0.01-10 mg/kg). A mean age of roughly 66 years, range about 20 to 85, was recorded, and approximately 85% were male. One hepatocellular carcinoma and a couple of cutaneous melanoma patients partially responded.

Produced via immunoSEQ multiplex PCR; TCRdb's table is partial and in-frame only. This table has around 84,000 clones, 92% appearing once. The chain carries TRBV7-3 and TRBJ2-7; weak D call: TRBD1 (6 bases). The sample consisted of CD4+ or CD8+ T cells sorted from blood, taken in a trial of the OX40 agonist ivuxolimab. This TCR derives from an adult with an advanced solid tumor such as melanoma, head and neck, liver or kidney cancer. CDR3 sequence reads: CASSLRGGYEQYF. Here the CDR3 DNA reads TGTGCCAGCAGCTTACGAGGGGGATACGAGCAGTACTTC. The full variable domain, with the rest looked up from reference TRBV7-3 and TRBJ2-7, is GAGVSQTPSNKVTEKGKYVELRCDPISGHTALYWYRQSLGQGPEFLIYFQGTGAADDSGLPNDRFFAVRPEGSVSTLKIQRTERGDSAVYLCASSLRGGYEQYFGPGTRLTVT.